This T cell receptor beta chain was sequenced during a study of Ad26.COV2.S vaccination and SARS-CoV-2 variants. The study's findings and limits: Analyses of TCR breadth and depth may have underestimated total T cell responses.

A word on this clone: Its specificity is not known. The sample holds other DNA sequences that translate to the same CDR3.

Data came from immunoSEQ multiplex PCR; TCRdb stores just in-frame clones and leaves some out. The data contain about 320,000 clones, 85% of them singletons. The trim removed 4 bases at V and 8 bases at J, leaving 4 bases unmatched. This CDR3 spans 14 amino acids. Germline CDR1 is SGHRS and CDR2 is YFSETQ. Regarding treatment: some 20 received Ad26.COV2.S at low or high dose, single or two shots; several received placebo; per-sample allocation not given. Vaccine and placebo recipients were sampled on day 63 after the first injection. Sequences were derived from peripheral blood, sampled in a trial of Ad26.COV2.S vaccine versus placebo. The rearrangement joins TRBV5-1 to TRBJ1-6; 9 nucleotides line up with TRBD1. This TCR was recovered from a person aged 18 to 59 who received the Ad26.COV2.S COVID-19 vaccine or a placebo. CDR3 protein: CASSLGQGHSPLHF. The CDR3 DNA sequence: TGCGCCAGCAGCCTCGGACAGGGGCATTCACCCCTCCACTTT.